The 19 T cell receptor beta chains below come from one sample, sequenced in a study of blood T cell repertoires in COVID-19. Assay used: immunoSEQ multiplex PCR; TCRdb lists only in-frame clones, some missing. The table records about 250,000 clones, around 89% of them present only once. The sequenced sample was peripheral blood. Receptors originate from a man aged 30 to 39 with acute or convalescent COVID-19.

V is TRBV11-2 and J is TRBJ2-1; 7 bases agree with TRBD2. The V segment lost 5 bases and the J segment 3 bases; nucleotides outside the gene matches: 7. The germline V gene encodes CDR1 SGHAT and CDR2 FQNNGV. The CDR3 contains 15 residues. The CDR3 bases are TGTGCCAGCAGCACGCGGGAGAGCCGCTACAATGAGCAGTTCTTC. It translates to CASSTRESRYNEQFF.

The rearrangement links TRBV6-6 to TRBJ1-2; the D gene is possibly TRBD1 (6 bases). The CDR3 length is 15 residues. V dropped 5 bases and J dropped 4 bases, with 17 bases sitting between them. Looked up from germline, CDR1 is MNHNY and CDR2 is SVGAGI (reference sequence). The CDR3 bases are TGTGCCAGCAGTCCGGATACAGGGATACTCTATGGCTACACCTTC. Translated, it gives CASSPDTGILYGYTF.

V and J are TRBV30 and TRBJ1-3; D unclear. Trimming removed 8 bases at V and 1 base at J, with 12 bases between. This CDR3 spans 13 amino acids. CDR1 is GTSNPN and CDR2 is SVGIG in the germline V gene (reference sequence). CDR3 region: CALDKGSGNTIYF. In DNA form, the CDR3 reads TGTGCCCTCGACAAAGGTTCTGGAAACACCATATATTTT.

This chain connects TRBV11-3 to TRBJ2-1, with D possibly being TRBD2 (7 bases). Trimming took 5 bases from V and 5 from J, leaving 10 bases between them. The CDR3 consists of 13 residues. Germline V gene sequence: CDR1 SGHNT, CDR2 YENEEA. CDR3 loop: CASSRGGNNEQFF. The CDR3 coding sequence is TGTGCCAGCAGCAGGGGGGGGAACAATGAGCAGTTCTTC.

The V and J genes are TRBV5-1 and TRBJ1-1; maybe TRBD1 (5 bases). Germline loops: CDR1 SGHRS, CDR2 YFSETQ. Trimming took 0 bases from V and 5 from J, leaving 8 bases between them. CDR3 length: 13 residues. The CDR3 region has the DNA TGCGCCAGCAGCTTGGCAGGGACTACTGAAGCTTTCTTT. Amino acids: CASSLAGTTEAFF. The full variable domain, its missing parts supplied by reference TRBV5-1 and TRBJ1-1, is KAGVTQTPRYLIKTRGQQVTLSCSPISGHRSVSWYQQTPGQGLQFLFEYFSETQRNKGNFPGRFSGRQFSNSRSEMNVSTLELGDSALYLCASSLAGTTEAFFGQGTRLTVV.

The rearrangement uses TRBV19 and TRBJ2-1; the match to TRBD2 covers 10 bases. CDR3 length: 13 residues. V lost 6 bases, J lost 6 bases, and 2 bases stayed unmatched. Germline V lookup: CDR1 LNHDA, CDR2 SQIVND (reference sequence). The CDR3 nucleotides read TGTGCCAGTAGACTAGCGGGAATCAATGAGCAGTTCTTC. This codes for CASRLAGINEQFF.

The J gene is TRBJ2-5, the V gene TRBV18; TRBD2 aligns across 10 bases. The junction had 3 bases not matched to a gene; V was cut back by 6 bases and J by 2 bases. The germline CDR1 and CDR2 sequences are KGHSH and LQKENI. CDR3 length: 14 amino acids. The CDR3 protein is CASSPTSGQETQYF. For the CDR3, the DNA is TGTGCCAGCTCGCCGACTAGCGGGCAAGAGACCCAGTACTTC.

The chain uses TRBV12-3 or TRBV12-4 and TRBJ1-1; possibly TRBD1 for D (5 bases). V was pared by 3 bases and J by 2 bases, with 7 bases between. This CDR3 contains 13 residues. CDR3 nucleotides: TGTGCCAGCAGTTTCGGGGGAAACACTGAAGCTTTCTTT. This encodes CASSFGGNTEAFF.

The genes are TRBV5-4 and TRBJ2-1; 11 positions match TRBD2. V gave up 4 bases and J gave up 9 bases; unmatched junction bases: 9. This CDR3 contains 15 residues. Germline CDR1 SGHNT, CDR2 YYREEE (reference sequence). CDR3 in DNA: TGTGCCAGCAGCCTCTCTAGCGGGGGGTGGGTTGAGCAGTTCTTC. This gives the protein CASSLSSGGWVEQFF. Full variable domain (remainder filled in from reference TRBV5-4 and TRBJ2-1): ETGVTQSPTHLIKTRGQQVTLRCSSQSGHNTVSWYQQALGQGPQFIFQYYREEENGRGNFPPRFSGLQFPNYSSELNVNALELDDSALYLCASSLSSGGWVEQFFGPGTRLTVL.

The CDR3 sequence is CASSFGRSYNEQFF. The CDR3 region has the DNA TGTGCCAGCAGTTTTGGTAGATCCTACAATGAGCAGTTCTTC. The chain employs TRBV28 and TRBJ2-1; D uncertain. In germline, CDR1 is MDHEN, CDR2 SYDVKM. V was pared by 3 bases and J by 1 base, with 7 bases between. This CDR3 contains 14 residues.

The chain carries TRBV14 and TRBJ2-2; the D gene is possibly TRBD1 (6 bases). Germline V gives CDR1 SGHDN, CDR2 FVKESK. The CDR3 extends over 15 amino acids. Between the trimmed V and J ends, which lost 3 bases and 2 bases, there was a span of 10 bases. In DNA form, the CDR3 reads TGTGCCAGCAGCCAGAGACAGGTTAACACCGGGGAGCTGTTTTTT. Translation gives CASSQRQVNTGELFF. The full variable domain, in which reference TRBV14 and TRBJ2-2 provide the parts outside the CDR3, is EAGVTQFPSHSVIEKGQTVTLRCDPISGHDNLYWYRRVMGKEIKFLLHFVKESKQDESGMPNNRFLAERTGGTYSTLKVQPAELEDSGVYFCASSQRQVNTGELFFGEGSRLTVL.

The chain recombines TRBV28 with TRBJ1-3; tentative D call: TRBD1 (6 bases). The CDR3 extends over 16 amino acids. Germline values: CDR1 MDHEN, CDR2 SYDVKM. The V gene lost 3 bases and the J gene lost 0 bases, with 12 bases spanning the gap. CDR3 DNA: TGTGCCAGCAGTTTTTGGGACACTGGCTCTGGAAACACCATATATTTT. This codes for CASSFWDTGSGNTIYF. The entire variable domain, with the rest obtained from reference TRBV28 and TRBJ1-3, is as follows: DVKVTQSSRYLVKRTGEKVFLECVQDMDHENMFWYRQDPGLGLRLIYFSYDVKMKEKGDIPEGYSVSREKKERFSLILESASTNQTSMYLCASSFWDTGSGNTIYFGEGSWLTVV.

The chain employs TRBV7-2 and TRBJ2-2; 7 nucleotides align to TRBD2. The CDR3 length is 16 residues. Looked up from germline, CDR1 is SGHTA and CDR2 is FQGNSA. Trimming removed 8 bases from V and 0 bases from J; junction bases left unmatched: 9. CDR3 residues: CASFPTLAANTGELFF. As DNA, the CDR3 is TGTGCCAGCTTCCCTACCCTAGCGGCGAACACCGGGGAGCTGTTTTTT.

This chain connects TRBV2 to TRBJ1-2, with TRBD1 as a possible D gene (5 bases). V lost 5 bases and J lost 6, with 10 bases in between. This CDR3 has 12 amino acids. Germline lookup yields CDR1 SNHLY and CDR2 FYNNEI. The CDR3 here is CASSKEGNGYTF. As DNA, the CDR3 is TGTGCCAGCAGTAAAGAGGGGAATGGCTACACCTTC.

The gene calls are TRBV7-8 and TRBJ1-2; 7 nucleotides line up with TRBD1. Germline values: CDR1 SGHVS, CDR2 FQNEAQ. After removal of 5 bases from V and 4 bases from J, the junction contained 7 bases not matched to a gene. The CDR3 contains 14 residues. The CDR3 is CASSHPGQFYGYTF. In DNA, the CDR3 is TGTGCCAGCAGCCACCCGGGACAGTTCTATGGCTACACCTTC.

J is TRBJ1-1 and V is TRBV7-3; 10 nucleotides line up with TRBD1. V shed 5 bases and J 3 bases; nucleotides not matched to a gene: 9. The CDR3 runs to 16 residues. Per germline, CDR1 SGHTA and CDR2 FQGTGA. CDR3 protein: CASSHGDRGVDTEAFF. The CDR3 DNA reads TGTGCCAGCAGCCACGGGGACAGGGGCGTTGACACTGAAGCTTTCTTT.

This chain links TRBV5-1 with TRBJ2-3; 7 bases fit TRBD2. This CDR3 spans 14 amino acids. From germline, CDR1 is SGHRS and CDR2 YFSETQ. V trimming: 4 bases; J trimming: 3 bases; junction bases outside the gene matches: 5. In DNA, the CDR3 is TGCGCCAGCAGCATTCGACTAGCTACAGATACGCAGTATTTT. Amino acids: CASSIRLATDTQYF.

The genes are TRBV18 and TRBJ1-3, with D unclear. Germline-derived CDR1 and CDR2 are KGHSH and LQKENI. There are 15 residues in the CDR3. V shed 8 bases and J shed 0 bases, with 14 bases lying between them. The CDR3 here is CASQPGGLSGNTIYF. As DNA, the CDR3 is TGTGCCAGCCAACCGGGCGGACTCTCTGGAAACACCATATATTTT.

About this clone: This CDR3 is also generated by other DNA sequences in the sample. This chain uses TRBV27 with TRBJ1-5; no clear D gene. The CDR3 sequence is 13 residues long. V shed 5 bases and J shed 0 bases, with 5 bases lying between them. Per the germline V gene, CDR1 is MNHEY and CDR2 is SMNVEV (reference sequence). The CDR3 is CASSLISNQPQHF. CDR3 bases: TGTGCCAGCAGTCTAATTAGCAATCAGCCCCAGCATTTT.